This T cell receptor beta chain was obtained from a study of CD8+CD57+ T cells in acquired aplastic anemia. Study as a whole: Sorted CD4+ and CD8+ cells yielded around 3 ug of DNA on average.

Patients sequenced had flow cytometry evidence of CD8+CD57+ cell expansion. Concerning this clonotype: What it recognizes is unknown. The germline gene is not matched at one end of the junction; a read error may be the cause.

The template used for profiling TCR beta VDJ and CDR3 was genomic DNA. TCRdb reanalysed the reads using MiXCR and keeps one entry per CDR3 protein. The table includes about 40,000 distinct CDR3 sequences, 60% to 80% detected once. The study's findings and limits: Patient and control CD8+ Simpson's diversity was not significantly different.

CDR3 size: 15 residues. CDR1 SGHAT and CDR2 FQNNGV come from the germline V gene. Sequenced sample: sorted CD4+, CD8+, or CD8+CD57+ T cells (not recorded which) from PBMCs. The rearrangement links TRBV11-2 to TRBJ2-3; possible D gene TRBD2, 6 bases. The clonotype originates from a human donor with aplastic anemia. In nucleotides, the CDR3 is TGTGCCAGCGGCTTGGGCGGCGGGGGCACAGATACGCAGTATTTT. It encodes CASGLGGGGTDTQYF.